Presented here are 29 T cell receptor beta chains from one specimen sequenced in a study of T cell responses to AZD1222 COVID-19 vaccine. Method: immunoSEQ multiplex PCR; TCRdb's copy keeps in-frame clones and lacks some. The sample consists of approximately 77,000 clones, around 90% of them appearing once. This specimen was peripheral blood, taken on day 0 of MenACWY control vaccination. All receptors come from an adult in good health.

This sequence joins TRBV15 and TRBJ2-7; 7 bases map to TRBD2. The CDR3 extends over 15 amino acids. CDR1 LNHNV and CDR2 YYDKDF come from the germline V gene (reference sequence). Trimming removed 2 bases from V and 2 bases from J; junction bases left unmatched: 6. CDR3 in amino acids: CATSRRGDLAYEQYF. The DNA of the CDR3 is TGTGCCACCAGCAGACGGGGGGACCTAGCCTACGAGCAGTACTTC.

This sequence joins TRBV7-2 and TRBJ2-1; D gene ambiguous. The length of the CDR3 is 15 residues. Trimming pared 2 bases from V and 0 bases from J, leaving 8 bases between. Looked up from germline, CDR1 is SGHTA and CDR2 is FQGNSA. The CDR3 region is CASSLMVSSYNEQFF. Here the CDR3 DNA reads TGTGCCAGCAGCTTAATGGTCAGCTCCTACAATGAGCAGTTCTTC.

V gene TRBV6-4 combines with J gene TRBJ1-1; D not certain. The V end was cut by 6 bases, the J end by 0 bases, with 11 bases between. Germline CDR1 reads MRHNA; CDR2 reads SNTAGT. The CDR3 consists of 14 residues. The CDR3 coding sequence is TGTGCCAGCAGAGGAGGTTGGGTGAACACTGAAGCTTTCTTT. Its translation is CASRGGWVNTEAFF.

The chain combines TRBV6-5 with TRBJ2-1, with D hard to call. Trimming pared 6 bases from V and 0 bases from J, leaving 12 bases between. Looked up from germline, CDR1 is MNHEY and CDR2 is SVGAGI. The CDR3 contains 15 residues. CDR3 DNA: TGTGCCAGCAGGACTGGCAGGAGCTCCTACAATGAGCAGTTCTTC. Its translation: CASRTGRSSYNEQFF.

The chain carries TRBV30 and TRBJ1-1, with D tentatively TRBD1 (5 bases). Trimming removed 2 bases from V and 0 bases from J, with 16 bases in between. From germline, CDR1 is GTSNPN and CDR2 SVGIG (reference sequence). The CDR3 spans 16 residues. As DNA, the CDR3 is TGTGCCTGGAGTCCCAGATCCTGGGGGTTGAACACTGAAGCTTTCTTT. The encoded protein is CAWSPRSWGLNTEAFF.

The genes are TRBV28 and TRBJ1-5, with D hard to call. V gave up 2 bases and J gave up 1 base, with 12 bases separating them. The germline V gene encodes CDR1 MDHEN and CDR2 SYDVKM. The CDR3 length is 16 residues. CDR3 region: CASSLDSGRSNQPQHF. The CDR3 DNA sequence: TGTGCCAGCAGTTTAGATTCGGGTCGGAGCAATCAGCCCCAGCATTTT.

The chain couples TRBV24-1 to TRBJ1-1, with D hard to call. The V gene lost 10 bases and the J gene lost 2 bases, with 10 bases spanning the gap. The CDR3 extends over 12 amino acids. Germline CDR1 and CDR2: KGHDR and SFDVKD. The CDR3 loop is CATRASNTEAFF. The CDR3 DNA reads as TGTGCCACAAGGGCTTCAAACACTGAAGCTTTCTTT.

The CDR3 here is CASRSGVSTDTQYF. The DNA of the CDR3 is TGTGCCAGCAGGTCCGGGGTTAGCACAGATACGCAGTATTTT. This rearrangement joins TRBV2 to TRBJ2-3; possibly TRBD2 for D (5 bases). V gave up 6 bases and J gave up 0 bases, with 10 bases separating them. This CDR3 comprises 14 residues. From germline, CDR1 is SNHLY and CDR2 FYNNEI. Together with reference TRBV2 and TRBJ2-3, the CDR3 gives the full variable domain: EPEVTQTPSHQVTQMGQEVILRCVPISNHLYFYWYRQILGQKVEFLVSFYNNEISEKSEIFDDQFSVERPDGSNFTLKIRSTKLEDSAMYFCASRSGVSTDTQYFGPGTRLTVL.

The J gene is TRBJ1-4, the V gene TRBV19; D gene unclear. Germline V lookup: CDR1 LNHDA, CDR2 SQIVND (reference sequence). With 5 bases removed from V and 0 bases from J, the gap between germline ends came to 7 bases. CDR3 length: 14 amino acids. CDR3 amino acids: CASSGGATNEKLFF. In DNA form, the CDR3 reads TGTGCCAGTAGTGGCGGCGCAACTAATGAAAAACTGTTTTTT.

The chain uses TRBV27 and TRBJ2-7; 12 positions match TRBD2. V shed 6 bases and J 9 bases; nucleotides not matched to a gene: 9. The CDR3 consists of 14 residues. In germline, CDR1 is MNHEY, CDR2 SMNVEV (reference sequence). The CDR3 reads CASSPGLAGNWQYF. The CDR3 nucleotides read TGTGCCAGCAGCCCCGGACTAGCGGGAAATTGGCAGTACTTC.

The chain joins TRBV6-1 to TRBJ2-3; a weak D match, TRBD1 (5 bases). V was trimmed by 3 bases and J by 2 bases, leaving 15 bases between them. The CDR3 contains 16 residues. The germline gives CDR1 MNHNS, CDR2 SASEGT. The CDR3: CASSDGQGQVTDTQYF. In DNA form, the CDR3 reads TGTGCCAGCAGTGACGGCCAGGGCCAAGTCACAGATACGCAGTATTTT.

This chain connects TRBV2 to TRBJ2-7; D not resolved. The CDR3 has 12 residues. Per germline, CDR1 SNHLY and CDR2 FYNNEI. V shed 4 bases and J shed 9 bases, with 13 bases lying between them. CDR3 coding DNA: TGTGCCAGCAGTGGGGAACGGTCAGTGCAGTACTTC. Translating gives CASSGERSVQYF. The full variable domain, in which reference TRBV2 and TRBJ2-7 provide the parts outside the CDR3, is EPEVTQTPSHQVTQMGQEVILRCVPISNHLYFYWYRQILGQKVEFLVSFYNNEISEKSEIFDDQFSVERPDGSNFTLKIRSTKLEDSAMYFCASSGERSVQYFGPGTRLTVT.

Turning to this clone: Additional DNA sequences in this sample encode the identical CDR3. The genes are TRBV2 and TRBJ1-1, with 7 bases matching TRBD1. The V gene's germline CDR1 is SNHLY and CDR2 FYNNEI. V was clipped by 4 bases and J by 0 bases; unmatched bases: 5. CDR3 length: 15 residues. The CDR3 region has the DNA TGTGCCAGCAGTGGGGACAGCCGTCTGAACACTGAAGCTTTCTTT. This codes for CASSGDSRLNTEAFF.

CDR3 protein: CATSTTGTSNQPQHF. The CDR3 nucleotides are TGTGCCACCAGCACTACAGGGACTAGCAATCAGCCCCAGCATTTT. The V and J genes are TRBV15 and TRBJ1-5; D might be TRBD1 (6 bases). This CDR3 is 15 amino acids long. Trimming left V 4 bases short and J 0 bases short, with 10 bases between. CDR1 and CDR2 from the germline V gene are LNHNV and YYDKDF (reference sequence).

DNA for the CDR3: TGTGCCAGCAGTCTACAGGGGATCCACGAGCAGTACTTC. It translates to CASSLQGIHEQYF. The rearrangement joins TRBV28 to TRBJ2-7; 7 bases fit TRBD1. CDR1 and CDR2 from the germline V gene are MDHEN and SYDVKM. Germline trimming cut 5 bases from V and 5 bases from J; bases unmatched to any gene: 6. This CDR3 has 13 residues.

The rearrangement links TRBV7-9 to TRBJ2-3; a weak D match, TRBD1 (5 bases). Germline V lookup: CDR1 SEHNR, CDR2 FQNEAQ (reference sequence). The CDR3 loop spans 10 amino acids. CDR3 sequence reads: CGTLGGTQYF. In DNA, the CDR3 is TGTGGGACACTCGGTGGGACGCAGTATTTT.

The CDR3 loop is CASSLLRTPGADTQYF. The CDR3 DNA reads as TGTGCCAGCAGTTTATTAAGGACCCCCGGCGCAGATACGCAGTATTTT. The genes are TRBV27 and TRBJ2-3; D not resolved. The CDR3 is 16 residues long. From germline, CDR1 is MNHEY and CDR2 SMNVEV (reference sequence). V gave up 1 base and J gave up 4 bases, with 15 bases separating them.

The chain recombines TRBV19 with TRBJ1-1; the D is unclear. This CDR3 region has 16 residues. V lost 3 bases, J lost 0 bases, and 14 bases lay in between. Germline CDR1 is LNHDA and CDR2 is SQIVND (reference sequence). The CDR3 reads CASSIVHAGMNTEAFF. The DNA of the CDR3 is TGTGCCAGTAGTATCGTCCACGCCGGAATGAACACTGAAGCTTTCTTT.

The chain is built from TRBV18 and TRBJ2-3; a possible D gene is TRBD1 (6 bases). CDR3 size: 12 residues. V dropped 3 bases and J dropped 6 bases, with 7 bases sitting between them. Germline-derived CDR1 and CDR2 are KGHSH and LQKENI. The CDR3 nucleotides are TGTGCCAGCTCACCGCAGGGGGATACGCAGTATTTT. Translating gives CASSPQGDTQYF. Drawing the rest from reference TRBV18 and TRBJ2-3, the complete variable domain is NAGVMQNPRHLVRRRGQEARLRCSPMKGHSHVYWYRQLPEEGLKFMVYLQKENIIDESGMPKERFSAEFPKEGPSILRIQQVVRGDSAAYFCASSPQGDTQYFGPGTRLTVL.

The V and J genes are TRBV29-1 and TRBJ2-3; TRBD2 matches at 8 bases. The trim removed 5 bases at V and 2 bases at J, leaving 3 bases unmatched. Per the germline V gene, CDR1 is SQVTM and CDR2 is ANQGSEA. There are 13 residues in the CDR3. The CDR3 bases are TGCAGCGTTATAGCGGGGCACACAGATACGCAGTATTTT. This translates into CSVIAGHTDTQYF.

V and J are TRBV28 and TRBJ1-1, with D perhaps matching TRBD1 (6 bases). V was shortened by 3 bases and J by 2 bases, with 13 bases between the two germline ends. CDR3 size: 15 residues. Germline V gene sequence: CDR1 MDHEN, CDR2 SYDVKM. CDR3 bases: TGTGCCAGCAGTTTCGCAGGGGCAACAAACACTGAAGCTTTCTTT. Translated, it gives CASSFAGATNTEAFF. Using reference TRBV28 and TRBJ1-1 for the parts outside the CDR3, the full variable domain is DVKVTQSSRYLVKRTGEKVFLECVQDMDHENMFWYRQDPGLGLRLIYFSYDVKMKEKGDIPEGYSVSREKKERFSLILESASTNQTSMYLCASSFAGATNTEAFFGQGTRLTVV.

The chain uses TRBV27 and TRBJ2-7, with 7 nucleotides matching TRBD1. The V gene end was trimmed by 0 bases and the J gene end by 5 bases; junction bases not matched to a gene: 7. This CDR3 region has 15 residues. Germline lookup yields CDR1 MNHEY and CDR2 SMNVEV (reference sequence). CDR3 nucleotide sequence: TGTGCCAGCAGTTTATCCATAAAGGGGGCTAACGAGCAGTACTTC. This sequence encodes CASSLSIKGANEQYF.

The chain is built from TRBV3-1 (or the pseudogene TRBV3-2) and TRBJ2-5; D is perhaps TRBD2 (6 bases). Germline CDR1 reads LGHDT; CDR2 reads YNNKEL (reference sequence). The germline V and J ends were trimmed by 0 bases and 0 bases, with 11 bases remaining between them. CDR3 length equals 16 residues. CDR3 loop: CASSQDRGGYQETQYF. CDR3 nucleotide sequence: TGTGCCAGCAGCCAAGACCGCGGAGGGTACCAAGAGACCCAGTACTTC.

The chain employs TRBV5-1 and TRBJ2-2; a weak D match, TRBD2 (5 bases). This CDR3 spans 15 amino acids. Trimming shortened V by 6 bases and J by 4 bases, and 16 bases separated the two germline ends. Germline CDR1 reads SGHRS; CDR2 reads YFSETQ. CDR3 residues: CASNRGQDATGELFF. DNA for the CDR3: TGCGCCAGCAACCGGGGTCAGGATGCCACCGGGGAGCTGTTTTTT.

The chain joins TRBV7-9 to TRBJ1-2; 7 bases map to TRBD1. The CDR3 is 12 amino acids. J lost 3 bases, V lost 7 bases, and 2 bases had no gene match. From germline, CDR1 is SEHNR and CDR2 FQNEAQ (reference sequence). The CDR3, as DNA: TGTGCCAGCACCACAGGGGACTATGGCTACACCTTC. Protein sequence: CASTTGDYGYTF.

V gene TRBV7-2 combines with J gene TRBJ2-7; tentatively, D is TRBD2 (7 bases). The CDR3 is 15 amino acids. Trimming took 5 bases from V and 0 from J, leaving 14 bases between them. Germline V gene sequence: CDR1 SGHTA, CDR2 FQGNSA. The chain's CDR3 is CASSPQAGASYEQYF. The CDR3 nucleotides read TGTGCCAGCAGCCCCCAGGCGGGGGCCTCCTACGAGCAGTACTTC.

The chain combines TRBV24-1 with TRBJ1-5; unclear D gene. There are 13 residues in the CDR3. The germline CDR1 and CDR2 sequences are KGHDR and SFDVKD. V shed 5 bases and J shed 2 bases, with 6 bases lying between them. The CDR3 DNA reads TGTGCCACCAGTGCGGGTGGCAATCAGCCCCAGCATTTT. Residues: CATSAGGNQPQHF.

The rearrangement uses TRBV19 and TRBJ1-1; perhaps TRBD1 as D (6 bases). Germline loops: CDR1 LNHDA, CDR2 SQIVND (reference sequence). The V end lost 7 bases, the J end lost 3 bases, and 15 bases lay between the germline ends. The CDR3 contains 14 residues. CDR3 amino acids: CASTYGGADTEAFF. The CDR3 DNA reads TGTGCCAGTACTTATGGGGGCGCGGACACTGAAGCTTTCTTT.

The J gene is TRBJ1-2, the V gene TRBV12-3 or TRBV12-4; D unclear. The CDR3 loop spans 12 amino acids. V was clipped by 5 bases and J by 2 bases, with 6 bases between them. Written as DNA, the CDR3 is TGTGCCAGCAGTAGAGGGAACTATGGCTACACCTTC. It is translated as CASSRGNYGYTF.